The source of this TCR beta chain is a study of T cell repertoires in cytomegalovirus infection. As for the study in general: Public signatures in TCR beta pointed to CMV infection and matching HLA type.

TCRdb reprocessed the reads via MiXCR and lists one record per CDR3 protein. The sample shows 150,000 to 200,000 distinct CDR3 sequences, around 20% of them seen only once. Study observations and caveats: Cumulated frequencies of public TCR beta families served to identify carriers of CMV plus the relevant HLA.

The sample holds many counts of this clonotype. Its antigen remains unknown. Deletions cut 6 bases from V and 7 bases from J, with 13 bases between. The CDR3 covers 13 residues. The chain uses TRBV12-3 or TRBV12-4 and TRBJ1-3; D possibly corresponds to TRBD1 (5 bases). The sequence came from a human donor in good health (CMV status not recorded). Some clones in this sample may be carry-over from other donors' samples. Sequenced: PBMCs. The CDR3 here is CASRLREWNTIYF. CDR3 DNA: TGTGCCAGCAGACTCAGGGAGTGGAACACCATATATTTT.